A selection of T cell receptor beta chains follows, all from one sample in a study of shared clonotypes between healthy human individuals. Profiled with immunoSEQ multiplex PCR; TCRdb holds only in-frame clones, not every one. Of approximately 2.4 million clones in the sample, under 97% were seen once. Sequenced: naive CD4+ T cells sorted from blood. All receptors derive from a man in his late teens or twenties in good health. Both conserved end residues are trimmed from each CDR3. A D gene is named only where the DNA matches it firmly.

TRBV4-1,13,-,TRBJ2-2,ASSQEQEGAGELF
TRBV5-4,14,-,TRBJ1-6,ASSLVSPGAGAPLH
TRBV5-4,14,TRBD2,TRBJ2-3,ASSLLAGEPRNTQY
TRBV5-6,16,-,TRBJ2-3,ASSLSPGGLLGSDTQY
TRBV4-1,13,-,TRBJ2-5,ASSQEGLGEETQY
TRBV29-1,11,-,TRBJ2-7,SVEVGSGYEQY
TRBV18,14,-,TRBJ2-7,ASSPANRDSNYEQY
TRBV27,11,TRBD1,TRBJ1-5,ASSVDRGQPQH
TRBV30,11,-,TRBJ1-1,AWSMTQNTEAF
TRBV6-5,13,-,TRBJ2-5,ASSYSSSWGETQY
TRBV28,11,TRBD1,TRBJ1-2,ASLQGANYGYT
TRBV6-5,10,-,TRBJ2-7,ASSRQGREQY
TRBV7-2,11,-,TRBJ1-2,ASSLRGLYGYT
TRBV2,11,TRBD1,TRBJ1-2,ASSDGTGESYT
TRBV27,13,-,TRBJ1-2,ASSLSWGNVGGYT
TRBV2,13,TRBD1,TRBJ2-5,ASSAPGQDPETQY
TRBV6-5,13,-,TRBJ2-3,ASSYSGGGADTQY
TRBV7-8,14,-,TRBJ1-1,ASSLGRMTLNTEAF
TRBV5-5,13,-,TRBJ2-4,ASSLSAGIKNIQY
TRBV5-1,13,TRBD1,TRBJ2-7,ASSLGGTVTYEQY
TRBV7-9,14,-,TRBJ2-3,ASSFNPLPFTDTQY
TRBV7-9,14,TRBD1,TRBJ1-3,ASSTRQGSSGNTIY
TRBV11-3,12,-,TRBJ2-3,ASSLGGVTDTQY
TRBV4-3,12,TRBD2,TRBJ2-1,ASSQLAGVNEQF
TRBV9,11,-,TRBJ2-7,ASSDRAHGEQY
TRBV5-1,13,-,TRBJ2-2,ASRSGLPNTGELF
TRBV6-5,12,-,TRBJ1-3,ASKRTSSGNTIY
TRBV30,11,-,TRBJ1-2,AWSVPRGYGYT
TRBV5-4,12,-,TRBJ2-3,ASSLPGNTDTQY
TRBV6-5,13,TRBD1,TRBJ1-4,ASAGDRGRGEKLF
TRBV18,16,TRBD2,TRBJ2-1,ASSPSRKGLAADNEQF
TRBV30,10,-,TRBJ2-4,AWSAVADIQY
TRBV19,13,-,TRBJ1-4,ASSRPQGSGEKLF
TRBV13,11,-,TRBJ1-1,ASSPRGNTEAF
TRBV9,13,-,TRBJ2-3,ASSVEGGLRDTQY
TRBV13,13,TRBD1,TRBJ2-5,ASSFGTGYQETQY
TRBV5-4,10,-,TRBJ2-3,ASSLSTDTQY
TRBV18,14,-,TRBJ2-5,ASSPPVKQDQETQY
TRBV6-5,13,-,TRBJ1-5,ASSPIENSNQPQH
TRBV10-2,12,TRBD2,TRBJ2-7,ASLGLADPYEQY
TRBV11-2,13,TRBD1,TRBJ2-5,ASNLNPGGAETQY
TRBV6-5,13,-,TRBJ2-3,ASGPARGGPNTQY
TRBV6-5,13,-,TRBJ2-3,ASEEGGQSTDTQY
TRBV6-6,12,TRBD1,TRBJ1-5,ASTPTGGHQPQH
TRBV5-1,13,-,TRBJ1-6,ASRWGGTDNSPLH